These T cell receptor beta chains were read from a single sample in a study of shared clonotypes between healthy human individuals. This table comes from immunoSEQ multiplex PCR, and its TCRdb copy is limited to in-frame clones, with some not included. The sample has some 2 million clones, about 95% seen once. The specimen sequenced was naive CD8+ T cells sorted from blood. These TCRs come from a man aged 18 to 29 in good health. Both conserved end residues are part of each CDR3. Each record gives: J gene, V gene, clone size, D gene, CDR3 DNA, CDR3 protein. A D gene is named only where the DNA matches it firmly. The size of a clone is reported for some rows only, either as once, few or many, or as a class for expanded clones.

j_gene: TRBJ2-3
v_gene: TRBV9
abundance: NA
d_gene: TRBD1
CDR3nt: TGTGCCAGCAGCGTAGGTGCAGGGGGAATCGATACGCAGTATTTT
CDR3aa: CASSVGAGGIDTQYF

j_gene: TRBJ1-2
v_gene: TRBV6-1
abundance: NA
d_gene: TRBD1
CDR3nt: TGTGCCAGCAGCGAGACAGGGGAAATCGAGCGCTACACCTTC
CDR3aa: CASSETGEIERYTF

j_gene: TRBJ2-1
v_gene: TRBV5-1
abundance: NA
d_gene: NA
CDR3nt: TGCGCCAGCAGCTTCCTTAGCGCCCCCTCCTACAATGAGCAGTTCTTC
CDR3aa: CASSFLSAPSYNEQFF

j_gene: TRBJ1-5
v_gene: TRBV27
abundance: NA
d_gene: NA
CDR3nt: TGTGCCAGCAGTTCCCGGACCGAGAGCAATCAGCCCCAGCATTTT
CDR3aa: CASSSRTESNQPQHF

j_gene: TRBJ2-2
v_gene: TRBV6-5
abundance: NA
d_gene: NA
CDR3nt: TGTGCCAGCATTAAACAGGGCAACACCGGGGAGCTGTTTTTT
CDR3aa: CASIKQGNTGELFF

j_gene: TRBJ2-7
v_gene: TRBV27
abundance: once
d_gene: NA
CDR3nt: TGTGCCAGCAGTAACCTAGGGGTCTACGAGCAGTACTTC
CDR3aa: CASSNLGVYEQYF

j_gene: TRBJ1-1
v_gene: TRBV15
abundance: few
d_gene: NA
CDR3nt: TGTGCCACCAGCGGCGGCGGGGTGAAAGCTTTCTTT
CDR3aa: CATSGGGVKAFF

j_gene: TRBJ2-1
v_gene: TRBV29-1
abundance: NA
d_gene: NA
CDR3nt: TGCAGCGTAGAAGAAGGCAGGGCGGAGCCTGAGCAGTTCTTC
CDR3aa: CSVEEGRAEPEQFF

j_gene: TRBJ2-3
v_gene: TRBV19
abundance: NA
d_gene: TRBD2
CDR3nt: TGTGCCAGTAGTATAGTTAGCGGGAGGGCCACAGATACGCAGTATTTT
CDR3aa: CASSIVSGRATDTQYF

j_gene: TRBJ1-2
v_gene: TRBV5-4
abundance: NA
d_gene: NA
CDR3nt: TGTGCCAGCAGCTTGGGGTATGGCTACACCTTC
CDR3aa: CASSLGYGYTF

j_gene: TRBJ1-5
v_gene: TRBV7-9
abundance: NA
d_gene: NA
CDR3nt: TGTGCCAGCAGCTCCCGAAGTTGGGAGCCCCAGCATTTT
CDR3aa: CASSSRSWEPQHF

j_gene: TRBJ1-3
v_gene: TRBV7-2
abundance: NA
d_gene: NA
CDR3nt: TGTGCCAGCAGCTTTGAGGGGCTTGGAAACACCATATATTTT
CDR3aa: CASSFEGLGNTIYF

j_gene: TRBJ2-5
v_gene: TRBV6-5
abundance: NA
d_gene: TRBD1
CDR3nt: TGTGCCAGCAGTACGTCCCTGACAGGGCCCCAGTACTTC
CDR3aa: CASSTSLTGPQYF

j_gene: TRBJ2-7
v_gene: TRBV7-9
abundance: NA
d_gene: NA
CDR3nt: TGTGCCAGCAGCTACGGACGGACGAATTACGAGCAGTACTTC
CDR3aa: CASSYGRTNYEQYF

j_gene: TRBJ1-2
v_gene: TRBV29-1
abundance: NA
d_gene: NA
CDR3nt: TGCAGCGTGAACCAAGTGAAAGGAGGCTACACCTTC
CDR3aa: CSVNQVKGGYTF

j_gene: TRBJ1-1
v_gene: TRBV13
abundance: NA
d_gene: TRBD1
CDR3nt: TGTGCCAGCAGCTCGACCGGGACAGGGGGACGCACTGAAGCTTTCTTT
CDR3aa: CASSSTGTGGRTEAFF

j_gene: TRBJ1-6
v_gene: TRBV7-2
abundance: NA
d_gene: TRBD1
CDR3nt: TGTGCCAGCACCCAGACAGGGCTGGATTCACCCCTCCACTTT
CDR3aa: CASTQTGLDSPLHF

j_gene: TRBJ2-7
v_gene: TRBV7-9
abundance: NA
d_gene: NA
CDR3nt: TGTGCCAGCAGCGAGGACTGGAACTCCTACGAGCAGTACTTC
CDR3aa: CASSEDWNSYEQYF

j_gene: TRBJ2-1
v_gene: TRBV2
abundance: NA
d_gene: NA
CDR3nt: TGTGCCAGCAGTGAAGCGACCCCGATTGGGTACAATGAGCAGTTCTTC
CDR3aa: CASSEATPIGYNEQFF

j_gene: TRBJ2-1
v_gene: TRBV27
abundance: NA
d_gene: TRBD1
CDR3nt: TGTGCCAGCAGTTTACCCCCCGGGACAGGGGTCTACAATGAGCAGTTCTTC
CDR3aa: CASSLPPGTGVYNEQFF

j_gene: TRBJ1-5
v_gene: TRBV19
abundance: once
d_gene: NA
CDR3nt: TGTGCCAGCCTAGTCGGAACAGGGAGCAATCAGCCCCAGCATTTT
CDR3aa: CASLVGTGSNQPQHF

j_gene: TRBJ1-1
v_gene: TRBV27
abundance: NA
d_gene: NA
CDR3nt: TGTGCCAGCAGTATCACGGGGAACACTGAAGCTTTCTTT
CDR3aa: CASSITGNTEAFF

j_gene: TRBJ1-2
v_gene: TRBV25-1
abundance: NA
d_gene: TRBD1
CDR3nt: TGTGCCAGCAGTGAAGCGGGGACAGGGACTGGCTACACCTTC
CDR3aa: CASSEAGTGTGYTF

j_gene: TRBJ2-7
v_gene: TRBV6-5
abundance: once
d_gene: NA
CDR3nt: TGTGCCAGCAGTTACACGGATTCCTACGAGCAGTACTTC
CDR3aa: CASSYTDSYEQYF

j_gene: TRBJ2-3
v_gene: TRBV2
abundance: NA
d_gene: TRBD2
CDR3nt: TGTGCCAGCGGGACTAGCGGAAGCACAGATACGCAGTATTTT
CDR3aa: CASGTSGSTDTQYF

j_gene: TRBJ1-4
v_gene: TRBV2
abundance: NA
d_gene: NA
CDR3nt: TGTGCCAGCACCCTAGGGACGGAAGCAACTAATGAAAAACTGTTTTTT
CDR3aa: CASTLGTEATNEKLFF

j_gene: TRBJ1-2
v_gene: TRBV4-3
abundance: NA
d_gene: NA
CDR3nt: TGCGCCAGCAGCCAATTACAGGGCACCGAAGACGGGCTCCCCTATGGCTACACCTTC
CDR3aa: CASSQLQGTEDGLPYGYTF

j_gene: TRBJ2-3
v_gene: TRBV11-2
abundance: NA
d_gene: NA
CDR3nt: TGTGCCAGCAGCCCCAGGAGGGGGGCCGGCCCAGATACGCAGTATTTT
CDR3aa: CASSPRRGAGPDTQYF

j_gene: TRBJ1-1
v_gene: TRBV28
abundance: NA
d_gene: TRBD1
CDR3nt: TGTGCCAGCGGAAACAGGGGGAGCACTGAAGCTTTCTTT
CDR3aa: CASGNRGSTEAFF

j_gene: TRBJ2-7
v_gene: TRBV4-3
abundance: NA
d_gene: NA
CDR3nt: TGCGCCAGCAGCCCGGGCACTAGCTACTACGAGCAGTACTTC
CDR3aa: CASSPGTSYYEQYF

j_gene: TRBJ1-2
v_gene: TRBV5-4
abundance: NA
d_gene: TRBD1
CDR3nt: TGTGCCAGCAGCTCGGACAGGAGTCCCCTTGGCTACACCTTC
CDR3aa: CASSSDRSPLGYTF

j_gene: TRBJ2-3
v_gene: TRBV5-4
abundance: once
d_gene: NA
CDR3nt: TGTGCCAGCAGCTTGATTGGGGGTAGCACAGATACGCAGTATTTT
CDR3aa: CASSLIGGSTDTQYF

j_gene: TRBJ2-7
v_gene: TRBV6-6
abundance: NA
d_gene: NA
CDR3nt: TGTGCCAGCAGTTACCCCCTAGGGGGCTCCTACGAGCAGTACTTC
CDR3aa: CASSYPLGGSYEQYF

j_gene: TRBJ1-4
v_gene: TRBV2
abundance: NA
d_gene: NA
CDR3nt: TGTGCCAGCACTTCACCCCCAGGGACTAATGAAAAACTGTTTTTT
CDR3aa: CASTSPPGTNEKLFF

j_gene: TRBJ2-7
v_gene: TRBV2
abundance: NA
d_gene: NA
CDR3nt: TGTGCCAGCAGTGAGAGACAGATCAGGTCCTACGAGCAGTACTTC
CDR3aa: CASSERQIRSYEQYF

j_gene: TRBJ1-4
v_gene: TRBV28
abundance: NA
d_gene: NA
CDR3nt: TGTGCCAGCAGTTTAAGTGCAACTAATGAAAAACTGTTTTTT
CDR3aa: CASSLSATNEKLFF

j_gene: TRBJ2-7
v_gene: TRBV7-2
abundance: NA
d_gene: TRBD1
CDR3nt: TGTGCCAGCAGCTTAGGGGACAGTACCTACGAGCAGTACTTC
CDR3aa: CASSLGDSTYEQYF

j_gene: TRBJ2-7
v_gene: TRBV13
abundance: NA
d_gene: NA
CDR3nt: TGTGCCAGCAGCTTGGAGGGTTACGAGCAGTACTTC
CDR3aa: CASSLEGYEQYF

j_gene: TRBJ1-6
v_gene: TRBV9
abundance: NA
d_gene: NA
CDR3nt: TGTGCCAGCAGCGGGGAGGCAGATTCACCCCTCCACTTT
CDR3aa: CASSGEADSPLHF

j_gene: TRBJ1-6
v_gene: TRBV7-2
abundance: few
d_gene: NA
CDR3nt: TGTGCCAGCAGCTTAGATCACCCGCATTCACCCCTCCACTTT
CDR3aa: CASSLDHPHSPLHF

j_gene: TRBJ2-2
v_gene: TRBV28
abundance: NA
d_gene: NA
CDR3nt: TGTGCCAGCAGTTTTACGGCAGGATTGAACACCGGGGAGCTGTTTTTT
CDR3aa: CASSFTAGLNTGELFF

j_gene: TRBJ2-1
v_gene: TRBV2
abundance: NA
d_gene: NA
CDR3nt: TGTGCCAGCAGTGAAGGCAGGTCCTTTTACGATGAGCAGTTCTTC
CDR3aa: CASSEGRSFYDEQFF

j_gene: TRBJ2-3
v_gene: TRBV15
abundance: once
d_gene: TRBD1
CDR3nt: TGTGCCACCAGCAACCCGGGACAGACAGTAACAGATACGCAGTATTTT
CDR3aa: CATSNPGQTVTDTQYF

j_gene: TRBJ2-3
v_gene: TRBV29-1
abundance: NA
d_gene: NA
CDR3nt: TGCAGCTGCCTACTACCTGTTAGCACAGATACGCAGTATTTT
CDR3aa: CSCLLPVSTDTQYF

j_gene: TRBJ1-3
v_gene: TRBV9
abundance: NA
d_gene: TRBD1
CDR3nt: TGTGCCAGCAGCCCGACAGGGTTTGGAAACACCATATATTTT
CDR3aa: CASSPTGFGNTIYF

j_gene: TRBJ1-6
v_gene: TRBV6-6
abundance: once
d_gene: NA
CDR3nt: TGTGCCAGCACTCAAGGGGACCCGAGGAATTCACCCCTCCACTTT
CDR3aa: CASTQGDPRNSPLHF

j_gene: TRBJ1-4
v_gene: TRBV7-8
abundance: NA
d_gene: TRBD1
CDR3nt: TGTGCCAGCAGCCAGTTCAACAGGGGGGGAGAAAAACTGTTTTTT
CDR3aa: CASSQFNRGGEKLFF

j_gene: TRBJ2-7
v_gene: TRBV21-1
abundance: once
d_gene: NA
CDR3nt: TGTGCCAGCAGCAATTTGGGGCCCTTGGGCAGGCCCTACGAGCAGTACTTC
CDR3aa: CASSNLGPLGRPYEQYF

j_gene: TRBJ2-1
v_gene: TRBV7-9
abundance: NA
d_gene: NA
CDR3nt: TGTGCCAGCAGCGCCGACTCTAGCGAATACAATGAGCAGTTCTTC
CDR3aa: CASSADSSEYNEQFF

j_gene: TRBJ1-5
v_gene: TRBV7-2
abundance: NA
d_gene: NA
CDR3nt: TGTGCCAGCAGCTTTCAAACCGGGTGGGAGAGCAATCAGCCCCAGCATTTT
CDR3aa: CASSFQTGWESNQPQHF

j_gene: TRBJ2-7
v_gene: TRBV9
abundance: NA
d_gene: TRBD2
CDR3nt: TGTGCCAGCAGCACGGGACTAGGCTACGAGCAGTACTTC
CDR3aa: CASSTGLGYEQYF

j_gene: TRBJ1-5
v_gene: TRBV28
abundance: NA
d_gene: NA
CDR3nt: TGTGCCAGCAGTTTTTTGGGGGGATCAATTAGTCAGCCCCAGCATTTT
CDR3aa: CASSFLGGSISQPQHF